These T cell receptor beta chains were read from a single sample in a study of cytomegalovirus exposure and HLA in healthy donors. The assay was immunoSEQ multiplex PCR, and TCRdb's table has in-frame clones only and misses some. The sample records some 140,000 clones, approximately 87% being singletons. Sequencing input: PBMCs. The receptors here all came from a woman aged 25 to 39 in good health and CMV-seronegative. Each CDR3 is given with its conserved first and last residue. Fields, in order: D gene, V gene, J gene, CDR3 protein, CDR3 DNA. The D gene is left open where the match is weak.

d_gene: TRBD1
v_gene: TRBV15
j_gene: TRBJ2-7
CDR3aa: CATRSWDSATYEQYF
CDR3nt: TGTGCCACCAGATCCTGGGACAGCGCAACCTACGAGCAGTACTTC

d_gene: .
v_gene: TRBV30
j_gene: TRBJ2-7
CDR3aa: CAWRWGGSSYEQYF
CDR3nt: TGTGCCTGGAGGTGGGGCGGAAGCTCCTACGAGCAGTACTTC

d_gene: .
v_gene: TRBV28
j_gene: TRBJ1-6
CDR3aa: CASLQGINSPLHF
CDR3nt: TGTGCCAGCTTGCAGGGAATTAATTCACCCCTCCACTTT

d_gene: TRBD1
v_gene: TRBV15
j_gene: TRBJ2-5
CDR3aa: CATSSQGVRETQYF
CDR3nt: TGTGCCACCAGTAGTCAGGGGGTGCGGGAGACCCAGTACTTC

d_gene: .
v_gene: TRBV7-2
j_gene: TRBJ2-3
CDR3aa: CASSSREPDTQYF
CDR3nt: TGTGCCAGCAGCTCCCGGGAGCCCGATACGCAGTATTTT

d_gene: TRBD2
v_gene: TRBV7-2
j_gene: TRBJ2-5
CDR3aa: CASSYQRGYQETQYF
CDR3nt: TGTGCCAGCAGTTACCAGCGGGGGTACCAAGAGACCCAGTACTTC

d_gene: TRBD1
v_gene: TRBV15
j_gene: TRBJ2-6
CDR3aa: CATSRQGTGANVLTF
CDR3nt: TGTGCCACCAGTCGACAGGGTACTGGGGCCAACGTCCTGACTTTC

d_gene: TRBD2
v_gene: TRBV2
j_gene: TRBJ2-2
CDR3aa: CASSEGFVASGTGELFF
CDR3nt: TGTGCCAGCAGTGAAGGTTTCGTGGCTAGCGGGACCGGGGAGCTGTTTTTT

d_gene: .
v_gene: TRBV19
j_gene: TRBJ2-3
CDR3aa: CASSIPDGAGAQYF
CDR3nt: TGTGCCAGTAGTATTCCCGACGGAGCCGGGGCGCAGTATTTT

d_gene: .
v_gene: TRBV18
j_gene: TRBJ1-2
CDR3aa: CASSPTGTPRYGYTF
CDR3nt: TGTGCCAGCTCCCCCACTGGTACCCCGAGGTATGGCTACACCTTC

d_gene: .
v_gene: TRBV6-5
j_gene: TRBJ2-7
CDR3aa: CASSYSGEWTYEQYF
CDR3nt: TGTGCCAGCAGTTACTCCGGGGAGTGGACCTACGAGCAGTACTTC

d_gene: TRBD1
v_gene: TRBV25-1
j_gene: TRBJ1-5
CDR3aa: CASTHGQGGQPQHF
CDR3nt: TGTGCCAGCACCCATGGACAGGGAGGTCAGCCCCAGCATTTT

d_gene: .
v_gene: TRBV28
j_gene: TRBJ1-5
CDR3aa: CASSPGGSNQPQHF
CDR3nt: TGTGCCAGCAGCCCCGGCGGTAGCAATCAGCCCCAGCATTTT